Following are 20 T cell receptor beta chains from one sample sequenced in a study of CD8 T cells in Susac syndrome. RNA, at roughly 0.45 to 1 ug, was reverse transcribed with random hexamers. MiXCR, run by TCRdb on the immunoSEQ multiplex PCR reads, gives a single entry per CDR3 protein. Of some 130,000 distinct CDR3 sequences listed, roughly 94% are singletons. The specimen was CD8+ T cells from PBMCs. The receptors here all came from a human donor with Susac syndrome.

The chain couples TRBV5-1 to TRBJ1-5, with 7 nucleotides matching TRBD1. Germline V gene sequence: CDR1 SGHRS, CDR2 YFSETQ. This CDR3 comprises 15 residues. The V and J ends lost 0 bases and 2 bases, in that order; junction bases with no gene match: 2. As DNA, the CDR3 is TGCGCCAGCAGCTTGGCCGGACAGGGCAATCAGCCCCAGCATTTT. Translated: CASSLAGQGNQPQHF. Combining the CDR3 with reference TRBV5-1 and TRBJ1-5 gives the whole variable domain KAGVTQTPRYLIKTRGQQVTLSCSPISGHRSVSWYQQTPGQGLQFLFEYFSETQRNKGNFPGRFSGRQFSNSRSEMNVSTLELGDSALYLCASSLAGQGNQPQHFGDGTRLSIL.

V usage is TRBV27 and J usage is TRBJ1-1, with D unclear. Trimming took off 4 bases at V and 0 bases at J, with 12 bases between the two ends. The CDR3 is made up of 15 amino acids. CDR1 MNHEY and CDR2 SMNVEV come from the germline V gene (reference sequence). The CDR3 DNA reads as TGTGCCAGCAGTTCACTTGGAGGGCTGAACACTGAAGCTTTCTTT. Amino acid sequence: CASSSLGGLNTEAFF.

This sequence joins TRBV27 and TRBJ2-1; 11 nucleotides match TRBD1. The CDR3 contains 15 residues. Unmatched junction bases numbered 5, after V lost 6 bases and J lost 4 bases. CDR1 MNHEY and CDR2 SMNVEV come from the germline V gene (reference sequence). The CDR3 sequence is CASSRTGGGYNEQFF. DNA of the CDR3: TGTGCCAGCAGCCGGACAGGGGGCGGGTACAATGAGCAGTTCTTC.

The genes are TRBV5-6 and TRBJ2-7, with D tentatively TRBD1 or TRBD2 (6 bases each). V lost 4 bases, J lost 4 bases, and 18 bases lay in between. Germline-derived CDR1 and CDR2 are SGHDT and YYEEEE. This CDR3 is built from 15 residues. The DNA for the CDR3 is TGTGCCAGCAGCCCCGGAGGGGGGAGTAGGTACGAGCAGTACTTC. Translated, it gives CASSPGGGSRYEQYF.

The chain joins TRBV19 to TRBJ2-5; a weak D match, TRBD2 (6 bases). CDR1 is LNHDA, CDR2 SQIVND, per germline (reference sequence). The CDR3 loop spans 12 amino acids. Trimming took 5 bases from V and 5 from J, leaving 9 bases between them. In nucleotides, the CDR3 is TGTGCCAGTAGTCCGGAGGGGGAGACCCAGTACTTC. Its translation is CASSPEGETQYF.

The CDR3 bases are TGTGCCAGTAACCCTGTGGGGGAGGCCTCCTACAATGAGCAGTTCTTC. Translating gives CASNPVGEASYNEQFF. The chain uses TRBV19 and TRBJ2-1; possibly TRBD2 for D (6 bases). Germline V lookup: CDR1 LNHDA, CDR2 SQIVND (reference sequence). The CDR3 is 16 amino acids. Trimming left V 7 bases short and J 0 bases short, with 16 bases between.

The J gene is TRBJ2-1, the V gene TRBV15, with D perhaps TRBD2 (6 bases). Germline V gene sequence: CDR1 LNHNV, CDR2 YYDKDF (reference sequence). This CDR3 spans 16 amino acids. Trimming pared 1 base from V and 4 bases from J, leaving 14 bases between. The CDR3 is CATSRGAGLPYNEQFF. In DNA form, the CDR3 reads TGTGCCACCAGCAGAGGGGCGGGACTCCCATACAATGAGCAGTTCTTC. The full variable domain, in which reference TRBV15 and TRBJ2-1 provide the parts outside the CDR3, is DAMVIQNPRYQVTQFGKPVTLSCSQTLNHNVMYWYQQKSSQAPKLLFHYYDKDFNNEADTPDNFQSRRPNTSFCFLDIRSPGLGDTAMYLCATSRGAGLPYNEQFFGPGTRLTVL.

J is TRBJ2-7 and V is TRBV29-1; 7 positions match TRBD1. Germline CDR1 SQVTM, CDR2 ANQGSEA. Unmatched junction bases numbered 23, after V lost 6 bases and J lost 6 bases. The CDR3 sequence is 17 residues long. In nucleotides, the CDR3 is TGCAGCGTCGCCCAGGGGGAAGGTAACGGCCCGACGGGCGAGCAGTACTTC. Amino acids: CSVAQGEGNGPTGEQYF.

This sequence joins TRBV29-1 and TRBJ1-2, with 10 positions matching TRBD1. Trimming cost V 4 bases and J 8 bases; bases outside gene matches: 10. Germline assignment: CDR1 SQVTM and CDR2 ANQGSEA. This CDR3 has 14 amino acids. The DNA for the CDR3 is TGCAGCGTTGGGGGACAGGGGTTTACGAAAGGCTACACCTTC. This translates into CSVGGQGFTKGYTF.

The chain uses TRBV7-3 and TRBJ1-1; D unclear. Trimming cost V 6 bases and J 7 bases, with 15 bases left between them. Germline V lookup: CDR1 SGHTA, CDR2 FQGTGA. The CDR3 covers 13 residues. CDR3: CASRVINEDEAFF. For the CDR3, the DNA is TGTGCCAGCAGGGTAATTAACGAGGATGAAGCTTTCTTT.

This chain connects TRBV7-8 to TRBJ2-7, with 9 positions matching TRBD2. V trimming: 5 bases; J trimming: 3 bases; junction bases outside the gene matches: 8. The CDR3 covers 15 residues. Germline V gives CDR1 SGHVS, CDR2 FQNEAQ. The CDR3 loop reads CASSTAGTSFYEQYF. As DNA, the CDR3 is TGTGCCAGCAGCACCGCCGGGACTAGCTTCTACGAGCAGTACTTC.

The chain recombines TRBV27 with TRBJ1-5; D is undetermined. In germline, CDR1 is MNHEY, CDR2 SMNVEV (reference sequence). Between the trimmed V and J ends, which lost 2 bases and 5 bases, there was a span of 7 bases. The CDR3 extends over 13 amino acids. CDR3 residues: CASSLTRYQPQHF. The CDR3 region has the DNA TGTGCCAGCAGTTTAACGCGGTATCAGCCCCAGCATTTT.

This clonotype was counted only a few times. The chain combines TRBV4-1 with TRBJ2-6; D gene ambiguous. The CDR3 contains 17 residues. Germline CDR1 MGHRA, CDR2 YSYEKL. Trimming removed 3 bases at V and 4 bases at J, with 16 bases between. CDR3 protein: CASSHLSGPPGANVLTF. The CDR3 bases are TGCGCCAGCAGCCACCTATCCGGGCCCCCGGGGGCCAACGTCCTGACTTTC.

The chain has TRBV7-9 and TRBJ2-3, with D possibly matching TRBD1 (6 bases). V was trimmed by 5 bases and J by 6 bases, leaving 15 bases between them. CDR1 is SEHNR, CDR2 FQNEAQ, per germline (reference sequence). There are 14 residues in the CDR3. CDR3 DNA: TGTGCCAGCAGCCCCGCAGGGGTGATGGATACGCAGTATTTT. Amino acid sequence: CASSPAGVMDTQYF.

V is TRBV6-1 and J is TRBJ1-2; the match to TRBD1 covers 7 bases. The V gene's germline CDR1 is MNHNS and CDR2 SASEGT. The CDR3 has 16 amino acids. Germline trimming cut 5 bases from V and 4 bases from J; bases unmatched to any gene: 13. In DNA, the CDR3 is TGTGCCAGCAGTCCCCTCACCGGGACAGTTACCTATGGCTACACCTTC. Translated, it gives CASSPLTGTVTYGYTF.

Here the CDR3 DNA reads TGCGCCAGCAGCCAAGAAGGTGCGCAGTACTTC. Its translation: CASSQEGAQYF. V is TRBV4-1 and J is TRBJ2-5; no firm D call. Germline loops: CDR1 MGHRA, CDR2 YSYEKL. Trimming stripped 0 bases from V and 11 bases from J, with 7 bases between. CDR3 size: 11 residues.

The chain links TRBV2 to TRBJ1-3, with 8 bases identical to TRBD1. Germline assignment: CDR1 SNHLY and CDR2 FYNNEI. This CDR3 region has 15 residues. V shed 6 bases, J shed 2 bases, and the junction held 6 bases outside the gene matches. The CDR3 sequence: CASRTRTGTGNTIYF. The CDR3 DNA sequence: TGTGCCAGCAGGACCCGGACAGGGACTGGAAACACCATATATTTT.

This chain links TRBV2 with TRBJ1-2, with D perhaps TRBD1 (6 bases). Germline V gene lookup returns CDR1 SNHLY and CDR2 FYNNEI. This CDR3 comprises 14 residues. With 4 bases removed from V and 4 bases from J, the gap between germline ends came to 13 bases. This chain's CDR3 is CASSANGGGYGYTF. Written as DNA, the CDR3 is TGTGCCAGCAGTGCCAACGGAGGGGGCTATGGCTACACCTTC.

The V call is TRBV12-3 or TRBV12-4, the J call TRBJ1-1; D unresolved. Trimming shortened V by 1 base and J by 3 bases, and 9 bases separated the two germline ends. This CDR3 spans 14 amino acids. The CDR3 reads CASSLGRMHTEAFF. The CDR3 DNA is TGTGCCAGCAGTTTAGGGCGGATGCACACTGAAGCTTTCTTT.

The rearrangement links TRBV20-1 to TRBJ2-1; D is unclear. Between the trimmed V and J ends, which lost 3 bases and 2 bases, there was a span of 20 bases. Germline V CDR1 and CDR2: DFQATT, SNEGSKA (reference sequence). The CDR3 runs to 17 residues. DNA for the CDR3: TGCAGTGCTAGGGCCAACCTCCAGGATAATACCTACAATGAGCAGTTCTTC. Translated: CSARANLQDNTYNEQFF.